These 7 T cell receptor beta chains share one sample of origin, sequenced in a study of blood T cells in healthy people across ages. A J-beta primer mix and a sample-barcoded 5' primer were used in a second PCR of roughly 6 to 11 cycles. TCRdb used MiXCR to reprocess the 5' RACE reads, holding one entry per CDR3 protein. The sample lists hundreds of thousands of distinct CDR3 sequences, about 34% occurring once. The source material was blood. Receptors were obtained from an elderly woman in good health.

CDR3 DNA sequence: TGTGCCAGCAGTTTTGCGGGAGTGAGCACAGATACGCAGTATTTT. Its translation: CASSFAGVSTDTQYF. This chain uses TRBV12-3 or TRBV12-4 with TRBJ2-3; 7 bases fit TRBD2. The CDR3 runs to 15 residues. V shed 3 bases and J 0 bases; nucleotides not matched to a gene: 3.

The CDR3 loop reads CSASGGYGAYNEQFF. Written as DNA, the CDR3 is TGCAGTGCATCCGGCGGATATGGGGCCTACAATGAGCAGTTCTTC. This chain joins TRBV20-1 and TRBJ2-1; D is unresolved. The CDR3 length is 15 residues. The V gene lost 6 bases and the J gene lost 2 bases, with 17 bases spanning the gap. Germline values: CDR1 DFQATT, CDR2 SNEGSKA (reference sequence).

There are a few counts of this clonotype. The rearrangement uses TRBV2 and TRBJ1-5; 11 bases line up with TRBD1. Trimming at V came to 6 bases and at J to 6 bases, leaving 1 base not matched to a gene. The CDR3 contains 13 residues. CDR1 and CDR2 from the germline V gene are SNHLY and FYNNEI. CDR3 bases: TGTGCCAGCAGGGACAGGGGGCTTCAGCCCCAGCATTTT. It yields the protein CASRDRGLQPQHF.

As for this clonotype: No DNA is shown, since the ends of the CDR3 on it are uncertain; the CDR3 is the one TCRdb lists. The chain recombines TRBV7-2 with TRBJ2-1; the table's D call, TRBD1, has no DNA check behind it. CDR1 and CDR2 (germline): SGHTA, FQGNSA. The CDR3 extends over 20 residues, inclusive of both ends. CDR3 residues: CASSLSGGSYNEQFFGPGFF.

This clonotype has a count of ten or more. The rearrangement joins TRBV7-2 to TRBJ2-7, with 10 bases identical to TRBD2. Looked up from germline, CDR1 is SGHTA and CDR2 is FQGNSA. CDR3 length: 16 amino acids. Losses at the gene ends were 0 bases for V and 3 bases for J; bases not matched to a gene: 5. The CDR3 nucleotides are TGTGCCAGCAGCTTAGCTAGCGGGGGGACCCACTACGAGCAGTACTTC. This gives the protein CASSLASGGTHYEQYF.

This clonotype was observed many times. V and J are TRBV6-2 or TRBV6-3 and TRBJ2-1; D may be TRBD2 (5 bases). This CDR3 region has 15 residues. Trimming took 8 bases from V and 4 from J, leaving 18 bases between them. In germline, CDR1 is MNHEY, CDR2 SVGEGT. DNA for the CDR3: TGTGCCAGCCGATTCCGGGGTACAGTTTACAATGAGCAGTTCTTC. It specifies CASRFRGTVYNEQFF.

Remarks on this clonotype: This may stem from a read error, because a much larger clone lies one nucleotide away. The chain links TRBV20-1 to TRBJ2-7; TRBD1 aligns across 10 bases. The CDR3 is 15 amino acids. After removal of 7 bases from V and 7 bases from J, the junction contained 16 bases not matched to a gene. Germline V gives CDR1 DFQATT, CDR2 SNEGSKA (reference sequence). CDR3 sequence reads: CSDLDRGRFHNEQYF. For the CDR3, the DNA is TGCAGTGACCTAGACAGGGGGCGCTTTCACAATGAGCAGTACTTC.